Here is one T cell receptor (beta chain) with its context. Its antigen is currently unknown. V was cut by 0 bases and J by 1 base, with 13 bases left in between. Germline V gene data show CDR1 as MNHEY and CDR2 as SVGAGI. CDR3 size: 17 residues. Researchers built TCR beta libraries using quantitative 5'-RACE with molecular barcodes. MiXCR, applied by TCRdb to the 5' RACE reads, yields one record per CDR3 protein. The sample comprises about 240,000 distinct CDR3 sequences, roughly 10% of which are singletons, and less than 7% rests with the top ten. The data originate from a study of CD8 T cells in ankylosing spondylitis. Findings of the study overall: Ankylosing spondylitis blood appeared to carry a characteristic TCR beta motif of roughly 8 highly homologous variants. Existing reports had already noted some motif variants in reactive arthritis synovial fluid and blood.

This receptor was identified in a male donor with ankylosing spondylitis or in good health (not recorded which). J is TRBJ2-1 and V is TRBV6-5; maybe TRBD2 (5 bases). Sequenced material: blood, either unsorted or a sorted T cell fraction (not recorded which). The CDR3 DNA reads TGTGCCAGCAGTTACTCGACGTGGACTGTATCCTACAATGAGCAGTTCTTC. The encoded protein is CASSYSTWTVSYNEQFF.